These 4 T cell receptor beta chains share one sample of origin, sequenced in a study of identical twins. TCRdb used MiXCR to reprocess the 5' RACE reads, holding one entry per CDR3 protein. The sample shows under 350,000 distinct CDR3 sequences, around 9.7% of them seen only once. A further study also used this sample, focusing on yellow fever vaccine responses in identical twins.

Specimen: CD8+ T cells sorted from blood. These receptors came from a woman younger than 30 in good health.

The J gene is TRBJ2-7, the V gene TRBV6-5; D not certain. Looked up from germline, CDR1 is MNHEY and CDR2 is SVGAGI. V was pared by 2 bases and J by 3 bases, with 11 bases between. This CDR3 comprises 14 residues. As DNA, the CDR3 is TGTGCCAGCAGTTACCGGTCCGTCCTCTACGAGCAGTACTTC. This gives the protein CASSYRSVLYEQYF.

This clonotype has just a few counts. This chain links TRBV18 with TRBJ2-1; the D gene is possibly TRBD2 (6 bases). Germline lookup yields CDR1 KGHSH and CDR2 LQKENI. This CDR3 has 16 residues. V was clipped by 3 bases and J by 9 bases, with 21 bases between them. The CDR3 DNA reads TGTGCCAGCTCACCGACTGATTGGATGGAGGGTGGTGAGCAGTTCTTC. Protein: CASSPTDWMEGGEQFF.

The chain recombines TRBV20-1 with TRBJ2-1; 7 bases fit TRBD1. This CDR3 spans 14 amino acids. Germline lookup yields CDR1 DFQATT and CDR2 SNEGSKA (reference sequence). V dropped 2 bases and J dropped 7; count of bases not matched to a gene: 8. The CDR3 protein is CSARRGGAFNEQFF. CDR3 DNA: TGCAGTGCTAGAAGAGGGGGCGCCTTTAATGAGCAGTTCTTC.

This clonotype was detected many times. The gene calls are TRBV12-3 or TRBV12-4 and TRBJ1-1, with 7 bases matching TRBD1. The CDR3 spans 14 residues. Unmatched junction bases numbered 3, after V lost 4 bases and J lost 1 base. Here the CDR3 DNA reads TGTGCCAGCAGTTACAGGGGAGGGAACACTGAAGCTTTCTTT. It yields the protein CASSYRGGNTEAFF.